This entry describes one TCR beta chain. Its matching antigen is unknown. The data derive from a study of shared clonotypes between healthy human individuals. Study results and caveats: Larger estimated richness was generally seen in naive subsets than in memory subsets. In this cohort, only blood was sampled, and tissue repertoires likely differ. Represented diversity (both genetic and exposure-history) was limited by the small number of donors.

A split of CD4+ cells into CD45RA+ naive and CD45RA-negative memory subsets was performed. The data were produced by immunoSEQ multiplex PCR, yet TCRdb's version contains in-frame clones alone and is incomplete. Of more than 1.2 million clones in the sample, 98% to 99% were seen once. Losses at the gene ends were 10 bases for V and 2 bases for J; bases not matched to a gene: 2. Per germline, CDR1 WSHSY and CDR2 SAAADI. CDR3 length equals 12 residues. Sequencing was done on a sample of naive CD4+ T cells sorted from blood. The subset: CD45RA+ positively selected. The clonotype comes from a young man in good health. The V call is TRBV10-2, the J call TRBJ2-7; TRBD1 aligns across 10 bases. CDR3 sequence reads: CATGQGAYEQYF. In DNA, the CDR3 is TGCGCCACCGGACAGGGGGCCTACGAGCAGTACTTC.